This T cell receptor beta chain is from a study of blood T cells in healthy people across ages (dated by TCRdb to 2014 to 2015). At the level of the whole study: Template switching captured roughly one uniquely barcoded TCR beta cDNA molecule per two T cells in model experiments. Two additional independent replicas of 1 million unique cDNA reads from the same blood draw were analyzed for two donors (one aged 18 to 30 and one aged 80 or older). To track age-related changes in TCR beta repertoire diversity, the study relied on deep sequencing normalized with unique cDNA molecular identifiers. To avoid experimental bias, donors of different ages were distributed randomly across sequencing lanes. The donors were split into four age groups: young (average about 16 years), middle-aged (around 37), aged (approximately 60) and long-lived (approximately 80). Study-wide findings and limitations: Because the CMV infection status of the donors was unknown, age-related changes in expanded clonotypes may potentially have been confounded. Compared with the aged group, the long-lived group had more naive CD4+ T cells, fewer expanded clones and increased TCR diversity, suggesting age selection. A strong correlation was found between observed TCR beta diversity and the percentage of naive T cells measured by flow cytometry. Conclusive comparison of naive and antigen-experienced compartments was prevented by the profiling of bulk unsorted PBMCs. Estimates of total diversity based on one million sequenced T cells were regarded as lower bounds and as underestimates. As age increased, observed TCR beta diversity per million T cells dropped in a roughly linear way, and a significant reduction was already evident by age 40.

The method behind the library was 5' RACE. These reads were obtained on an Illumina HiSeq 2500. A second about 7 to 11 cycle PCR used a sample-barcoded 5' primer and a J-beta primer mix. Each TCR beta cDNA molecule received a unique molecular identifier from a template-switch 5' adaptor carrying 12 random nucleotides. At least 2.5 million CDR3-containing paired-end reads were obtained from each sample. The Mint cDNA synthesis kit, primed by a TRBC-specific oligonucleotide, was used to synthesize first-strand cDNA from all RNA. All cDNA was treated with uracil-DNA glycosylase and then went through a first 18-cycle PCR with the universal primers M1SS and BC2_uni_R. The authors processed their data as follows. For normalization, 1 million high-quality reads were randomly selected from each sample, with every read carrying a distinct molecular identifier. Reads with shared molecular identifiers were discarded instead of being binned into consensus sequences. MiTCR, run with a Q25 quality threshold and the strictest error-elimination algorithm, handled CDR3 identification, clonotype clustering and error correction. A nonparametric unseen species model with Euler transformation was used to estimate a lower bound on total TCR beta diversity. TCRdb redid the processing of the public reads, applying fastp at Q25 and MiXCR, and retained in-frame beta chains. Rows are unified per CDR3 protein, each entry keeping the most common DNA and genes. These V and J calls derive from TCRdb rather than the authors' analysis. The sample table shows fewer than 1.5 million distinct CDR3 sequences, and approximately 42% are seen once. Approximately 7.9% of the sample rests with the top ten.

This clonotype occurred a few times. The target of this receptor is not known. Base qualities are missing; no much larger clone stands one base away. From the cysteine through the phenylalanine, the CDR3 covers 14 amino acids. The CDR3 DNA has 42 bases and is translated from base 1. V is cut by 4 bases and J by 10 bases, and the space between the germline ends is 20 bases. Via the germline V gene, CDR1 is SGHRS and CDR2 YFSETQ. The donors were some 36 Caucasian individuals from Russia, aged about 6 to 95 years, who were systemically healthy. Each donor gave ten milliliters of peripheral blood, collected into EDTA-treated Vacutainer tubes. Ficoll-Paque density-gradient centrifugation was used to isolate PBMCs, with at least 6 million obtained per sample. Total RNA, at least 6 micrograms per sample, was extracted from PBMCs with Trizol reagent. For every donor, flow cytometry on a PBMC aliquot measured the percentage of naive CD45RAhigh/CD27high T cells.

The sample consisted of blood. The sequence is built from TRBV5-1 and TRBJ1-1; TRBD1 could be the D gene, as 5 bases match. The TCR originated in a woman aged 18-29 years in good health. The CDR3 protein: CASSVSGGEVGAFF. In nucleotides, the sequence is TGCGCCAGCAGCGTTTCGGGGGGAGAAGTGGGAGCTTTCTTT.